This TCR beta chain was recorded in a study of T cells in tuberculosis. Study information: CD1B tetramers identified T cells specific for mycobacterial lipid GMM.

The table came from immunoSEQ multiplex PCR; TCRdb's copy has only in-frame clones and leaves some out. Of some 10,000 clones listed, about 94% were seen once; the top ten hold around 13%. The J segment lost 3 bases and the V segment lost 5 bases, leaving 3 bases of the junction unmatched. CDR1 and CDR2 from the germline V gene are SNHLY and FYNNEI. The CDR3 loop spans 13 amino acids. Sequenced material: PBMCs. The receptor was derived from an adult with tuberculosis. The chain carries TRBV2 and TRBJ1-1; 7 bases agree with TRBD1. The CDR3 DNA sequence: TGTGCCAGCAGTAACAGGGGAGACACTGAAGCTTTCTTT. This sequence encodes CASSNRGDTEAFF.